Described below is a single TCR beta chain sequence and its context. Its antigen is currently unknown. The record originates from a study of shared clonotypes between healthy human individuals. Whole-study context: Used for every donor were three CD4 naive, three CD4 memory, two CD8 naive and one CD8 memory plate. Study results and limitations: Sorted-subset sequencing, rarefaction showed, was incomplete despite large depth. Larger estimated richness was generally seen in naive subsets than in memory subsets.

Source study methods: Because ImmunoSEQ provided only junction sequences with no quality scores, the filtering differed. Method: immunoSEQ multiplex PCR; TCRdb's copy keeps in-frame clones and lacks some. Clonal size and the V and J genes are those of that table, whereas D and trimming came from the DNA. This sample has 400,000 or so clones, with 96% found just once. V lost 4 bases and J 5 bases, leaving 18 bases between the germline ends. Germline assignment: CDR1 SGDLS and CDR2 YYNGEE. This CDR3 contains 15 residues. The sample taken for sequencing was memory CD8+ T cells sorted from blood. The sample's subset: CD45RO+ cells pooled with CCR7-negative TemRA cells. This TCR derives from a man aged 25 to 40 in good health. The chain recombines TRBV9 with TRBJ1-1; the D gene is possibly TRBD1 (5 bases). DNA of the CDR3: TGTGCCAGCAGCCCAAGATCTGGTGGGGGGACTGAAGCTTTCTTT. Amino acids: CASSPRSGGGTEAFF.